A single T cell receptor beta chain is shown here with its context. At one end, the junction sequence differs from germline, possibly due to a read error. Clones were read by immunoSEQ multiplex PCR, and TCRdb kept only the in-frame ones, dropping some. The table lists about 120,000 clones, approximately 93% of them singletons. The data stem from a study of T cell changes during pregnancy in multiple sclerosis. This CDR3 region has 14 residues. Germline lookup yields CDR1 MDHEN and CDR2 SYDVKM. This sequence joins TRBV28 and TRBJ1-2, with 8 nucleotides matching TRBD1. This receptor was taken from a female donor with multiple sclerosis, enrolled in a pregnancy study. Specimen: peripheral blood, collected before pregnancy. The CDR3 here is CASRTHVGTGGMAF. The CDR3 bases are TGTGCCAGCAGGACTCATGTGGGGACAGGAGGTATGGCCTTC.